This T cell receptor beta chain stems from a study of blood T cell repertoires in COVID-19. Study in general: The samples span acute and convalescent COVID-19 from the United States, Italy and Spain. PBMCs, B-cell-depleted T cells, or T cells were the source of the cDNA or gDNA that made up the material.

The CDR3 extends over 15 amino acids. Deletions cut 1 base from V and 5 bases from J, with 15 bases between. The germline V gene has CDR1 SGHDT and CDR2 YYEEEE. The method was immunoSEQ multiplex PCR; TCRdb's version includes in-frame clones alone and lacks a portion of them. The repertoire holds 250,000 to 350,000 clones, with about nine tenths as singletons. The clonotype comes from a woman aged 45 to 65 with COVID-19, enrolled during active disease. The V gene is TRBV5-6, the J gene TRBJ2-5; D may be TRBD2 (5 bases). Input material: peripheral blood. The CDR3: CASSLSWTGGETQYF. The CDR3, as DNA: TGTGCCAGCAGCTTGAGCTGGACTGGTGGTGAGACCCAGTACTTC.